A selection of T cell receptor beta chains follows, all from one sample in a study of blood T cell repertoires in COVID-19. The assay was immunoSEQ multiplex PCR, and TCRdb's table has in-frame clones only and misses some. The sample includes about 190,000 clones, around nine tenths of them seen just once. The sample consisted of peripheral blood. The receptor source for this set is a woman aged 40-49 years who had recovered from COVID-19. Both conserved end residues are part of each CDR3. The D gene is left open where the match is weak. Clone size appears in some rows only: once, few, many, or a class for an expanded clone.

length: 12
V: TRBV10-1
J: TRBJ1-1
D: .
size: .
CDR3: CASSDTSTEAFF
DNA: TGCGCCAGCAGTGATACAAGCACTGAAGCTTTCTTT

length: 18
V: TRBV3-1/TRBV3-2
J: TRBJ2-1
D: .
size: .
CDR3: CASSPSLGGSSSYNEQFF
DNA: TGTGCCAGCAGCCCTTCTTTAGGGGGTTCCAGCTCCTACAATGAGCAGTTCTTC

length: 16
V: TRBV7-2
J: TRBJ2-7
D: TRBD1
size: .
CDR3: CASSLGEGTGSYEQYF
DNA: TGTGCCAGCAGCTTAGGAGAAGGGACAGGGTCCTACGAGCAGTACTTC

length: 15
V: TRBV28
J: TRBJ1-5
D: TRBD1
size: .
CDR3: CASSSPDRVNQPQHF
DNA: TGTGCCAGCAGTTCTCCGGACAGGGTCAATCAGCCCCAGCATTTT

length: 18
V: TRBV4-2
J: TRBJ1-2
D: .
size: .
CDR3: CASSQGPGFGQTNYGYTF
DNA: TGTGCCAGCAGCCAAGGCCCCGGATTCGGACAGACTAACTATGGCTACACCTTC

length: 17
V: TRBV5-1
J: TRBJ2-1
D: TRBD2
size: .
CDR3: CASSLVSGPDRGNEQFF
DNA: TGCGCCAGCAGCTTGGTTAGCGGGCCCGATAGAGGCAATGAGCAGTTCTTC

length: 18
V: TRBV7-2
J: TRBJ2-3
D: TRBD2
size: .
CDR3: CASSIVGTSGEGADTQYF
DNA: TGTGCCAGCAGCATAGTAGGTACTAGCGGAGAGGGGGCAGATACGCAGTATTTT

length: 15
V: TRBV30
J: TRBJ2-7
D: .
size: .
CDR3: CAWSAFPRSPYEQYF
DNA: TGTGCCTGGAGTGCTTTCCCCCGGTCCCCCTACGAGCAGTACTTC

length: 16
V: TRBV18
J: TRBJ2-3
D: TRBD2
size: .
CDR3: CASSPPTSGSTDTQYF
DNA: TGTGCCAGCTCACCTCCGACTAGCGGGAGCACAGATACGCAGTATTTT

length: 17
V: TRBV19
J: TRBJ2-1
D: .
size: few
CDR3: CASSIGPSGTTYNEQFF
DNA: TGTGCCAGTAGTATCGGACCCAGCGGGACAACCTACAATGAGCAGTTCTTC

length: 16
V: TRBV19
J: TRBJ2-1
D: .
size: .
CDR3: CASSIGPSSGYNEQFF
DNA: TGTGCCAGTAGTATCGGCCCTTCCTCAGGCTACAATGAGCAGTTCTTC

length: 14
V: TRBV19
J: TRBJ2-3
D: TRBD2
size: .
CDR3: CASLSLAGPDTQYF
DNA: TGTGCCAGTTTGAGCCTAGCGGGACCAGATACGCAGTATTTT

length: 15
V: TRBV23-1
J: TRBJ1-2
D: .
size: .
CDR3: CASQFTPWGEHGYTF
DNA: TGCGCCAGCCAGTTCACCCCGTGGGGGGAACATGGCTACACCTTC

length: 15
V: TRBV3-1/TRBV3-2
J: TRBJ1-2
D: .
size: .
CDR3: CASKSNRVANYGYTF
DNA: TGTGCCAGCAAATCAAACAGGGTAGCTAACTATGGCTACACCTTC

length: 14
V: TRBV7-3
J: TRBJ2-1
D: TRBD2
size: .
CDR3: CASSLGLASDEQFF
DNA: TGTGCCAGCAGCTTAGGACTAGCGAGCGATGAGCAGTTCTTC

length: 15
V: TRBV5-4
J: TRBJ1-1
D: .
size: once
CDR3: CASSLDSLTNTEAFF
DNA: TGTGCCAGCAGCTTGGACAGCCTAACTAACACTGAAGCTTTCTTT

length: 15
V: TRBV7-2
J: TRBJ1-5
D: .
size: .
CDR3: CASSLWRGSNQPQHF
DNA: TGTGCCAGCAGCTTATGGAGGGGAAGCAATCAGCCCCAGCATTTT

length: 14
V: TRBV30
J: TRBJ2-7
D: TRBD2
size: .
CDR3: CASTRTSGALEQYF
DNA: TGTGCCTCAACCCGGACTAGCGGGGCTCTCGAGCAGTACTTC

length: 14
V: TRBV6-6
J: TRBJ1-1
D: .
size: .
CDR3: CASSRTRDWPEAFF
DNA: TGTGCCAGCAGTCGGACCCGGGACTGGCCTGAAGCTTTCTTT

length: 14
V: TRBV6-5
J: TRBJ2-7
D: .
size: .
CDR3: CASSYGSQPYEQYF
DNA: TGTGCCAGCAGTTACGGGAGTCAGCCCTACGAGCAGTACTTC

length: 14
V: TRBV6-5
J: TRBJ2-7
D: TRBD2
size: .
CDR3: CASTRLAVNYEQYF
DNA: TGTGCCAGCACCCGACTAGCGGTTAACTACGAGCAGTACTTC

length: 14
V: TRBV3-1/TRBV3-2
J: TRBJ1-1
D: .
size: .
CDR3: CASSQDSSRSEAFF
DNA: TGTGCCAGCAGCCAAGATTCGAGTCGTTCTGAAGCTTTCTTT

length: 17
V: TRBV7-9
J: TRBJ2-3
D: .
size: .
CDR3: CASTPALRAGYVDTQYF
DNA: TGTGCCAGCACTCCTGCGTTAAGGGCAGGGTATGTAGATACGCAGTATTTT

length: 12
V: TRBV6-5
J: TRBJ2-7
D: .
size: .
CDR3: CASRDQGYEQYF
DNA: TGTGCCAGCAGGGACCAGGGCTACGAGCAGTACTTC

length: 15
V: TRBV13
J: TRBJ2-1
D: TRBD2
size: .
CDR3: CASSLGTSGYNEQFF
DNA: TGTGCCAGCAGCTTAGGGACTAGCGGGTACAATGAGCAGTTCTTC

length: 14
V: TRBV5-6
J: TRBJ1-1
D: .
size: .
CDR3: CASSLAGTNTEAFF
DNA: TGTGCCAGCAGCTTGGCCGGTACGAACACTGAAGCTTTCTTT

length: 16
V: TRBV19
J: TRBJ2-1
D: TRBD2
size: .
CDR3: CASSILLAGGPGEQFF
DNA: TGTGCCAGTAGTATCTTATTAGCGGGAGGGCCGGGTGAGCAGTTCTTC

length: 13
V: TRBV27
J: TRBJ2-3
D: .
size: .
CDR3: CASSFRERDTQYF
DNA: TGTGCCAGCAGTTTTCGGGAGAGGGATACGCAGTATTTT

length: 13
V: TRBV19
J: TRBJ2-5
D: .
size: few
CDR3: CASKASHQETQYF
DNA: TGTGCCAGTAAGGCTAGCCATCAAGAGACCCAGTACTTC

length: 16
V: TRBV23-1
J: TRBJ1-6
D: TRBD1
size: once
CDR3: CASSGTGAFYNSPLHF
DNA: TGCGCCAGCAGTGGGACAGGGGCCTTTTATAATTCACCCCTCCACTTT

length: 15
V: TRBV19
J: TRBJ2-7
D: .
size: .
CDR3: CASSPQGGRTYEQYF
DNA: TGTGCCTCCTCCCCCCAGGGGGGCCGAACCTACGAGCAGTACTTC

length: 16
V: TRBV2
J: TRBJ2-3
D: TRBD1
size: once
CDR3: CASSKPGQASTDTQYF
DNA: TGTGCCAGCAGTAAACCGGGACAGGCGAGCACAGATACGCAGTATTTT

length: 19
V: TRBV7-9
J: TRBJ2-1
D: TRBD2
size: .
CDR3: CASSLGLAGWASSYNEQFF
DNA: TGTGCCAGCAGCTTGGGACTAGCGGGATGGGCGAGCTCCTACAATGAGCAGTTCTTC

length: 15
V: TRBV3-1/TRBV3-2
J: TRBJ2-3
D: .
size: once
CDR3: CASSHRGQNTDTQYF
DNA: TGTGCCAGCAGCCATCGTGGACAAAACACAGATACGCAGTATTTT

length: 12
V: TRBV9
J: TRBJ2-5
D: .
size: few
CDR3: CASSPGGETQYF
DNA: TGTGCCAGCAGCCCAGGGGGGGAGACCCAGTACTTC

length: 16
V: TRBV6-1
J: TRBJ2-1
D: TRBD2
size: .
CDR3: CASSELLAGGINEQFF
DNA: TGTGCCAGCAGTGAACTGTTAGCGGGAGGGATCAATGAGCAGTTCTTC

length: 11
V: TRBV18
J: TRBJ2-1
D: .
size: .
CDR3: CASSLEAAGFF
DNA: TGTGCCAGCTCCCTGGAGGCGGCGGGGTTCTTC

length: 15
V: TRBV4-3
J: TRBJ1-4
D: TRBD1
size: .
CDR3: CASSQGTGRNEKLFF
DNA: TGCGCCAGCAGCCAAGGGACAGGGCGTAATGAAAAACTGTTTTTT

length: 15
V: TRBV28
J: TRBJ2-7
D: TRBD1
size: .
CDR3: CASIPGQGSSYEQYF
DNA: TGTGCCAGCATCCCGGGACAGGGGAGCTCGTACGAGCAGTACTTC

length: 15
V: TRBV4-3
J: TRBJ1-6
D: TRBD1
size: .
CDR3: CASSPGTGHNSPLHF
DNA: TGCGCCAGCAGCCCAGGGACAGGGCATAATTCACCCCTCCACTTT

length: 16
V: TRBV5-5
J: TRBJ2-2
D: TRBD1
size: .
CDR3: CASSLIWTGGRGELFF
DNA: TGTGCCAGCAGCTTGATCTGGACAGGGGGGCGCGGGGAGCTGTTTTTT

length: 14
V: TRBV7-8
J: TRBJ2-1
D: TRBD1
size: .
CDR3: CASSLDRGDNEQFF
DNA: TGTGCCAGCAGCTTGGACAGGGGCGACAATGAGCAGTTCTTC

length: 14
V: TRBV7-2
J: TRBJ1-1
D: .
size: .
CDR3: CASSQRGARAEAFF
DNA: TGTGCCAGCAGCCAGCGCGGGGCGCGAGCTGAAGCTTTCTTT

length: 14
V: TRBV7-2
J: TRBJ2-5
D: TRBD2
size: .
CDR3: CASSVGLAEETQYF
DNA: TGTGCCAGCAGCGTAGGACTAGCGGAAGAGACCCAGTACTTC

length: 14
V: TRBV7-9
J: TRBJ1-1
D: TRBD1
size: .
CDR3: CASSEGQQNTEAFF
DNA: TGTGCCAGCAGCGAGGGACAGCAGAACACTGAAGCTTTCTTT